Listed below are T cell receptor beta chains from one sample, sequenced in a study of cytomegalovirus exposure and HLA in healthy donors. The assay was immunoSEQ multiplex PCR, and TCRdb's table has in-frame clones only and misses some. The data hold 110,000 to 150,000 clones, with roughly four fifths observed a single time. Sequenced material: PBMCs. These receptors were obtained from a man between 18 and 35 years old in good health and CMV-seropositive. Both conserved end residues are part of each CDR3. The D gene is left open where the match is weak. Clone size is not always given. Where it is, it says once, few, many or a class for expanded clones.

>-|TRBV28|-|TRBJ1-2
TGTGCCAGCAGTTTCAACAGTAACTATGGCTACACCTTC
CASSFNSNYGYTF
>-|TRBV28|-|TRBJ1-2
TGTGCCAGCACCCAGGGACATAACTATGGCTACACCTTC
CASTQGHNYGYTF
>-|TRBV5-1|TRBD1|TRBJ2-5
TGCGCCAGCAGCTTTGGGGGACAGGGGGCAGGCTTAGAGACCCAGTACTTC
CASSFGGQGAGLETQYF
>few|TRBV28|TRBD2|TRBJ2-3
TGTGCCAGCTACAGTTTGGGGGCTAGCGGGAGAGGTGGCACAGATACGCAGTATTTT
CASYSLGASGRGGTDTQYF
>-|TRBV15|-|TRBJ2-7
TGTGCCACCAGCCCTAACGTACAGTCCTATTACGAGCAGTACTTC
CATSPNVQSYYEQYF
>-|TRBV27|-|TRBJ1-5
TGTGCCAGCAGTTCCTCGGGGAATCAGCCCCAGCATTTT
CASSSSGNQPQHF
>-|TRBV5-1|-|TRBJ2-3
TGCGCCAGCAGCTTGGTGGAGGGACGAAATACGCAGTATTTT
CASSLVEGRNTQYF
>-|TRBV6-5|TRBD1|TRBJ2-7
TGTGCCAGCAGTTGGGACAGGACCTCCTACGAGCAGTACTTC
CASSWDRTSYEQYF
>-|TRBV7-2|TRBD2|TRBJ2-1
TGTGCCAGCAGCTTAGGCAGCGGGACCTACAATGAGCAGTTCTTC
CASSLGSGTYNEQFF
>-|TRBV7-6|-|TRBJ2-1
TGTGCCAGCAGTCCCGGGGACAATGAGCAGTTCTTC
CASSPGDNEQFF
>-|TRBV28|TRBD1|TRBJ2-7
TGTGCCACAACTCGGGACAGGGGTAACCACGAGCAGTACTTC
CATTRDRGNHEQYF
>-|TRBV9|-|TRBJ2-1
TGTGCCAGCAGCCCAAACCCGGTGGCCTACAATGAGCAGTTCTTC
CASSPNPVAYNEQFF
>-|TRBV7-6|TRBD2|TRBJ2-7
TGTGCCAGCAGCTTAGTAGCGGGAGGTCCCCACGAGCAGTACTTC
CASSLVAGGPHEQYF
>-|TRBV7-6|TRBD1|TRBJ1-1
TGTGCCAGCAGCCCCAGGGGGCCCAACACTGAAGCTTTCTTT
CASSPRGPNTEAFF
>-|TRBV28|-|TRBJ1-1
TGTGCTTCCTTGAGACTCATGAACACTGAAGCTTTCTTT
CASLRLMNTEAFF
>few|TRBV29-1|-|TRBJ2-1
TGCAGCGTTCGGGTTATCTACAATGAGCAGTTCTTC
CSVRVIYNEQFF
>once|TRBV6-1|TRBD2|TRBJ2-3
TGTGCCAGCAGTGCTTGGGGACTAGCCACAGATACGCAGTATTTT
CASSAWGLATDTQYF
>once|TRBV6-5|TRBD1|TRBJ1-1
TGTGCCAGCAGTGCACAGACAGGGCCCACTGAAGCTTTCTTT
CASSAQTGPTEAFF